This T cell receptor beta chain was obtained from a study of shared clonotypes between healthy human individuals. Libraries were prepared by immunoSEQ multiplex PCR; TCRdb keeps only in-frame clonotypes and omits some of them. This sample has roughly 2.2 million clones, with just over 90% found just once. V was clipped by 8 bases and J by 5 bases; unmatched bases: 14. Germline CDR1 is SGHTA and CDR2 is FQGNSA. This CDR3 spans 15 amino acids. This clone was recorded only once. The V and J genes are TRBV7-2 and TRBJ2-5, with 7 positions matching TRBD1. The clonotype originates from a man between 18 and 35 years old in good health. Some clones in this sample may be carry-over from other donors' samples. The source material was naive CD4+ T cells from PBMCs. The subset: CD45RA+ positively selected. The CDR3: CASVSFRDSYETQYF. CDR3 bases: TGTGCCAGCGTTTCCTTCCGGGACAGCTACGAGACCCAGTACTTC.